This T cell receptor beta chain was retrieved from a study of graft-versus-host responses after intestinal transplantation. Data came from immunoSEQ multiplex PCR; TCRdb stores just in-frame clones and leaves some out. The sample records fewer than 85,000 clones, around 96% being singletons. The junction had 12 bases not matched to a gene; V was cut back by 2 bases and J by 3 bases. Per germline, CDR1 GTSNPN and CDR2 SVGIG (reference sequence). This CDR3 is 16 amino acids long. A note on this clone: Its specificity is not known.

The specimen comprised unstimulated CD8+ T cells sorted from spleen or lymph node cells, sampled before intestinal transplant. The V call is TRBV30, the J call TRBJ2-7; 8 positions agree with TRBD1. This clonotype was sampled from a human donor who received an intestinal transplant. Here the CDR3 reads CAWSNPGGTYRYEQYF. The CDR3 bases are TGTGCCTGGAGTAACCCAGGGGGCACTTATCGCTACGAGCAGTACTTC.